A single sample is the source of the 21 T cell receptor beta chains below, sequenced in a study of T cell clonality in common variable immunodeficiency. Study results and limitations: In common variable immunodeficiency, TCR beta chains reportedly carried fewer deletions and N-nucleotide insertions.

TCRdb's table, derived via immunoSEQ multiplex PCR, lists solely in-frame clones and lacks some. This sample carries fewer than 20,000 clones, none of them present only once. Their cognate antigens are unknown. The sample taken for sequencing was peripheral blood mononuclear cells. The receptors derive from a human donor with common variable immunodeficiency.

Within the sample, this clone is medium-sized. The read stops 3 residues short of the end of the CDR3; the missing end is completed from the germline J gene. The chain combines TRBV9 with TRBJ1-1; D may be TRBD1 (6 bases). Trimming took 2 bases from V and 2 from J, leaving 10 bases between them. This CDR3 comprises 14 residues. Germline V lookup: CDR1 SGDLS, CDR2 YYNGEE. The sequenced part of the CDR3 DNA is TGTGCCAGCAGCGTCCGGGACACTAACACTGAA. This encodes CASSVRDTNTE. The whole CDR3 protein reads CASSVRDTNTEAFF.

This clone was seen many times. Read data end 3 residues before the CDR3 end; the end is taken from the germline J gene. J is TRBJ2-3 and V is TRBV2, with D perhaps matching TRBD1 (6 bases). The V gene's germline CDR1 is SNHLY and CDR2 FYNNEI. CDR3 length: 11 residues. The V gene lost 9 bases and the J gene lost 6 bases, with 10 bases spanning the gap. The CDR3 sequence: CASDTGDTQYF. The sequenced part of the CDR3 DNA is TGTGCCAGTGACACAGGGGATACG. Using reference TRBV2 and TRBJ2-3 for the parts outside the CDR3, the full variable domain is EPEVTQTPSHQVTQMGQEVILRCVPISNHLYFYWYRQILGQKVEFLVSFYNNEISEKSEIFDDQFSVERPDGSNFTLKIRSTKLEDSAMYFCASDTGDTQYFGPGTRLTVL.

This clone was detected ten times or more. The observed sequence ends 3 residues before the CDR3 terminus, with the missing tail filled in from the germline J gene. The V and J genes are TRBV18 and TRBJ2-5, with D unclear. Germline CDR1 KGHSH, CDR2 LQKENI. This CDR3 has 11 amino acids. Trimming shortened V by 6 bases and J by 2 bases, and 4 bases separated the two germline ends. This CDR3 reads CASSSQETQYF. The CDR3 DNA, read in part, is TGTGCCAGCTCCTCTCAAGAGACC. The variable domain in full, completed from reference TRBV18 and TRBJ2-5, reads NAGVMQNPRHLVRRRGQEARLRCSPMKGHSHVYWYRQLPEEGLKFMVYLQKENIIDESGMPKERFSAEFPKEGPSILRIQQVVRGDSAAYFCASSSQETQYFGPGTRLLVL.

On this clone itself: The read ends 3 residues early relative to the CDR3; the germline J gene fills the gap. This chain links TRBV20-1 with TRBJ2-7, with no clear D. The CDR3 runs 11 residues. The V gene lost 6 bases and the J gene lost 3 bases, with 9 bases spanning the gap. Germline assignment: CDR1 DFQATT and CDR2 SNEGSKA (reference sequence). This CDR3 is CSASPGYEQYF. The CDR3 DNA, read in part, is TGCAGTGCATCTCCCGGCTACGAG.

This clone was picked up a small number of times. The read comes to an end 3 residues before the CDR3 does, leaving the germline J gene to fill in the end. This chain joins TRBV19 and TRBJ2-3; tentative D call: TRBD1 (6 bases). There are 15 residues in the CDR3. The germline V and J ends were trimmed by 7 bases and 0 bases, with 14 bases remaining between them. CDR1 is LNHDA and CDR2 is SQIVND in the germline V gene (reference sequence). CDR3 amino acids: CASIDRPGSTDTQYF. CDR3 DNA, as far as it was read: TGTGCCAGTATCGACAGGCCTGGGAGCACAGATACG.

A word on this clone: The read is 3 residues too short to cover the CDR3 end, so that end is filled in from the germline J gene. The chain joins TRBV7-9 to TRBJ2-3; D gene ambiguous. The CDR3 runs to 14 residues. Germline assignment: CDR1 SEHNR and CDR2 FQNEAQ (reference sequence). V was trimmed by 4 bases and J by 4 bases, leaving 12 bases between them. Here the CDR3 reads CASSSDGPADTQYF. CDR3 DNA (partial): TGTGCCAGCAGCTCGGATGGGCCCGCAGATACG.

Sample share makes this clone medium-sized. The CDR3 end lies 3 residues beyond the end of the read and is filled in from the germline J gene. This chain joins TRBV7-6 and TRBJ2-3; tentatively, D is TRBD2 (5 bases). Trimming pared 1 base from V and 0 bases from J, leaving 14 bases between. CDR3 length equals 17 residues. In germline, CDR1 is SGHVS, CDR2 FNYEAQ. The CDR3 loop is CASSLVFRGSSTDTQYF. CDR3 DNA, as far as it was read: TGTGCCAGCAGCTTAGTTTTCCGGGGATCTAGCACAGATACG.

This clone was detected only a few times. The sequenced fragment ends 3 residues before the CDR3 boundary, so the rest is inferred from the germline J gene. The chain employs TRBV7-8 and TRBJ2-3; TRBD2 matches 11 bases. CDR1 and CDR2 from the germline V gene are SGHVS and FQNEAQ. With V trimmed by 1 base and J by 4 bases, 7 bases remained unmatched. This CDR3 region has 17 residues. The CDR3 bases that were read are TGTGCCAGCAGCTTAGAGAGACTAGCGGGAAGGGCAGATACG. Translating gives CASSLERLAGRADT. The entire CDR3 is CASSLERLAGRADTQYF.

This clone was seen more than once but under ten times. The CDR3 extends 3 residues past the end of the read, so its final part is completed from the germline J gene. The chain is built from TRBV6-2 or TRBV6-3 and TRBJ1-4, with D perhaps TRBD1 (5 bases). In germline, CDR1 is MNHEY, CDR2 SVGEGT. There are 13 residues in the CDR3. Trimming left V 6 bases short and J 8 bases short, with 13 bases between. Here the CDR3 reads CASSPRQYEKLFF. CDR3 DNA (partial): TGTGCCAGCAGCCCTCGACAGTACGAAAAA.

In its sample, this clone was seen a few times. The observed sequence ends 3 residues before the CDR3 terminus, with the missing tail filled in from the germline J gene. The chain links TRBV13 to TRBJ2-5, with 7 bases aligning to TRBD1. The CDR3 totals 16 residues. The trim removed 2 bases at V and 5 bases at J, leaving 11 bases unmatched. Germline V gives CDR1 PRHDT, CDR2 FYEKMQ (reference sequence). CDR3 region: CASSLKGRGQSETQYF. CDR3 bases read: TGTGCCAGCAGCTTAAAAGGAAGGGGGCAATCGGAGACC.

In this sample, this clone turned up a few times. The DNA ends 3 residues before the CDR3 does, and the rest of the CDR3 is filled in from the germline J gene. The chain uses TRBV6-1 and TRBJ1-1, with 9 bases identical to TRBD1. This CDR3 contains 16 residues. Germline V gene sequence: CDR1 MNHNS, CDR2 SASEGT. The V and J ends lost 1 base and 5 bases, in that order; junction bases with no gene match: 8. The CDR3 reads CASSEVVGTGRTEAFF. The CDR3 DNA, read in part, is TGTGCCAGCAGTGAAGTGGTTGGGACAGGGCGGACTGAA.

As concerns this clone: The read terminates 3 residues ahead of where the CDR3 ends, so the germline J gene completes it. The chain employs TRBV2 and TRBJ1-2; no clear D gene. V was shortened by 2 bases and J by 4 bases, with 14 bases between the two germline ends. Germline V lookup: CDR1 SNHLY, CDR2 FYNNEI. The CDR3 covers 15 residues. The DNA read from the CDR3 is TGTGCCAGCAGTGAACTCGGTTATGCTGGCTATGGC. Residues: CASSELGYAGYG. The whole CDR3 protein is CASSELGYAGYGYTF.

The table lists this clone with a few counts. The read ends 3 residues early relative to the CDR3; the germline J gene fills the gap. The chain carries TRBV6-1 and TRBJ2-3; D is unclear. Trimming shortened V by 3 bases and J by 5 bases, and 18 bases separated the two germline ends. The germline V gene encodes CDR1 MNHNS and CDR2 SASEGT. CDR3 length: 16 residues. Incomplete CDR3 DNA: TGTGCCAGCAGTGAGTTAACAGCCTCGGCGATAGATACG. Residues: CASSELTASAIDT. The whole CDR3 reads CASSELTASAIDTQYF.

This clone was counted only a few times. The sequenced fragment ends 3 residues before the CDR3 boundary, so the rest is inferred from the germline J gene. The chain uses TRBV19 and TRBJ1-5; unclear D gene. Per the germline V gene, CDR1 is LNHDA and CDR2 is SQIVND (reference sequence). Trimming shortened V by 4 bases and J by 1 base, and 11 bases separated the two germline ends. This CDR3 spans 15 amino acids. The CDR3 here is CASSTTHGSNQPQHF. Incomplete CDR3 DNA: TGTGCCAGTAGTACGACACATGGGAGCAATCAGCCC. The full variable domain, completed using reference TRBV19 and TRBJ1-5, is DGGITQSPKYLFRKEGQNVTLSCEQNLNHDAMYWYRQDPGQGLRLIYYSQIVNDFQKGDIAEGYSVSREKKESFPLTVTSAQKNPTAFYLCASSTTHGSNQPQHFGDGTRLSIL.

With respect to this clone: The read ends 3 residues early relative to the CDR3; the germline J gene fills the gap. The chain employs TRBV7-9 and TRBJ2-5, with 7 bases lining up with TRBD1. The CDR3 runs 11 residues. J gave up 4 bases and V 10 bases, and 3 bases lay outside the gene matches. CDR1 is SEHNR, CDR2 FQNEAQ, per germline (reference sequence). Incomplete CDR3 DNA: TGTGCCATCCGGACAGGAGAGACC. Residues: CAIRTGET. The CDR3, in full, reads CAIRTGETQYF.

In this sample, this clone turned up many times. The read is 3 residues too short to cover the CDR3 end, so that end is filled in from the germline J gene. The genes are TRBV14 and TRBJ1-5; no definite D call. This CDR3 comprises 16 residues. The germline V gene has CDR1 SGHDN and CDR2 FVKESK. Between the trimmed V and J ends, which lost 1 base and 2 bases, there was a span of 12 bases. The CDR3 protein is CASSQGFMQGNQPQHF. The CDR3 bases that were read are TGTGCCAGCAGCCAAGGTTTTATGCAGGGCAATCAGCCC.

This clone was seen more than once but under ten times. The read is 3 residues too short to cover the CDR3 end, so that end is filled in from the germline J gene. The chain employs TRBV7-3 and TRBJ1-2; D remains unclear. V shed 5 bases and J shed 5 bases, with 9 bases lying between them. The CDR3 is 12 residues long. The V gene's germline CDR1 is SGHTA and CDR2 FQGTGA. CDR3 in amino acids: CASSLDGYGYTF. The sequenced part of the CDR3 DNA is TGTGCCAGCAGCCTAGACGGATATGGC.

This clone was counted at least ten times. The read ends 3 residues before the CDR3 terminus; that terminus is restored from the germline J gene. The V and J genes are TRBV18 and TRBJ1-1, with TRBD1 matching over 10 bases. The CDR3 has 16 amino acids. J lost 6 bases, V lost 0 bases, and 7 bases had no gene match. Germline values: CDR1 KGHSH, CDR2 LQKENI. The CDR3 bases that were read are TGTGCCAGCTCACCACCGGGACAGGGGCTATCGGCTGAA. Translated, it gives CASSPPGQGLSAE. The CDR3 in its entirety is CASSPPGQGLSAEAFF.

This clone was seen at least ten times. The CDR3 reads CASSEGQGSTEPSGNQPQHF. The covered CDR3 bases are TGCGCCAGCAGCGAGGGACAGGGCTCGACCGAGCCTTCTGGCAATCAGCCC. The chain links TRBV5-1 to TRBJ1-5, with TRBD1 matching 9 bases. The read falls 3 residues short of the CDR3 end, and the missing part is taken from the germline J gene. CDR1 and CDR2 (germline): SGHRS, YFSETQ. V dropped 4 bases and J dropped 2; count of bases not matched to a gene: 19. The CDR3 runs to 20 residues.

Note on this clone: The CDR3 end lies 3 residues beyond the end of the read and is filled in from the germline J gene. The chain is built from TRBV6-2 or TRBV6-3 and TRBJ2-1; D is possibly TRBD1 (5 bases). The germline V and J ends were trimmed by 7 bases and 0 bases, with 10 bases remaining between them. Germline V CDR1 and CDR2: MNHEY, SVGEGT. The CDR3 loop spans 14 amino acids. CDR3 sequence reads: CASTTGTSYNEQFF. Incomplete CDR3 DNA: TGTGCCAGCACCACAGGTACCTCCTACAATGAG.

This clone was seen at least ten times. The CDR3 end lies 3 residues beyond the end of the read and is filled in from the germline J gene. The chain carries TRBV5-1 and TRBJ2-2; 8 bases match TRBD2. Trimming took 7 bases from V and 6 from J; bases not matched to a gene: 14. Looked up from germline, CDR1 is SGHRS and CDR2 is YFSETQ. The CDR3 loop spans 16 amino acids. Here the CDR3 reads CASGGSGSAEAGELFF. CDR3 DNA, as far as it was read: TGCGCCAGCGGAGGCAGCGGGAGCGCCGAGGCCGGGGAG. Full variable domain (remainder filled in from reference TRBV5-1 and TRBJ2-2): KAGVTQTPRYLIKTRGQQVTLSCSPISGHRSVSWYQQTPGQGLQFLFEYFSETQRNKGNFPGRFSGRQFSNSRSEMNVSTLELGDSALYLCASGGSGSAEAGELFFGEGSRLTVL.